This passage covers 13 T cell receptor beta chains from one sample sequenced in a study of blood T cell repertoires in COVID-19. TCRdb keeps only in-frame clones here, not all; method: immunoSEQ multiplex PCR. The sample carries tens of thousands of clones, approximately 89% recorded once. The sample was peripheral blood. These receptors were obtained from a human donor in a cohort sampled during active COVID-19.

The chain uses TRBV5-1 and TRBJ2-1, with D perhaps TRBD2 (5 bases). From germline, CDR1 is SGHRS and CDR2 YFSETQ. With 0 bases removed from V and 0 bases from J, the gap between germline ends came to 7 bases. This CDR3 is 15 amino acids long. The CDR3 here is CASSLAAGSYNEQFF. CDR3 bases: TGCGCCAGCAGCTTGGCCGCGGGCTCCTACAATGAGCAGTTCTTC.

The rearrangement joins TRBV5-1 to TRBJ1-2; no reliable D call. CDR3 length: 14 amino acids. V was shortened by 5 bases and J by 4 bases, with 15 bases between the two germline ends. CDR1 and CDR2 from the germline V gene are SGHRS and YFSETQ. CDR3 nucleotide sequence: TGCGCCAGCAGTTATCAGAGTGCAGGCTATGGCTACACCTTC. It encodes CASSYQSAGYGYTF.

CDR3 DNA: TGTGCCAGTAGATCCGGGACAGTCAATCAGCCCCAGCATTTT. Amino acids: CASRSGTVNQPQHF. The chain has TRBV19 and TRBJ1-5; 7 nucleotides match TRBD1. J was trimmed by 3 bases and V by 6 bases; bases with no gene match: 5. The CDR3 runs 14 residues. Germline lookup yields CDR1 LNHDA and CDR2 SQIVND (reference sequence).

The V and J genes are TRBV19 and TRBJ1-2; possible D gene TRBD1, 6 bases. CDR1 is LNHDA and CDR2 is SQIVND in the germline V gene (reference sequence). The V end was cut by 8 bases, the J end by 7 bases, with 20 bases between. The CDR3 loop spans 14 amino acids. The CDR3: CASGFPGGLGGYTF. The CDR3 region has the DNA TGTGCCAGTGGCTTCCCGGGGGGGCTTGGTGGCTACACCTTC. The full variable domain, with the rest looked up from reference TRBV19 and TRBJ1-2, is DGGITQSPKYLFRKEGQNVTLSCEQNLNHDAMYWYRQDPGQGLRLIYYSQIVNDFQKGDIAEGYSVSREKKESFPLTVTSAQKNPTAFYLCASGFPGGLGGYTFGSGTRLTVV.

The rearrangement links TRBV7-2 to TRBJ2-1; D perhaps matches TRBD2 (5 bases). CDR1 and CDR2 (germline): SGHTA, FQGNSA. With 7 bases removed from V and 9 bases from J, the gap between germline ends came to 19 bases. This CDR3 has 14 amino acids. The CDR3 spells CASNLVGGAGEQFF. The CDR3 DNA follows: TGTGCCAGCAATCTAGTCGGCGGTGCGGGTGAGCAGTTCTTC.

This clone showed up just a few times. V is TRBV5-4 and J is TRBJ2-5; 9 positions match TRBD1. The V and J ends lost 10 bases and 1 base, in that order; junction bases with no gene match: 5. Germline CDR1 and CDR2: SGHNT and YYREEE (reference sequence). CDR3 size: 13 residues. CDR3 nucleotide sequence: TGTGCCTCGGGGACAGGGCCCCAAGAGACCCAGTACTTC. Its translation: CASGTGPQETQYF.

V and J are TRBV20-1 and TRBJ1-1, with TRBD1 as a possible D gene (5 bases). The CDR3 sequence is 13 residues long. V was cut by 3 bases and J by 3 bases, with 11 bases left in between. Germline V gene data show CDR1 as DFQATT and CDR2 as SNEGSKA (reference sequence). CDR3 bases: TGCAGTGCTAGTGCAGGGTGGGACACTGAAGCTTTCTTT. Protein product: CSASAGWDTEAFF.

The chain joins TRBV25-1 to TRBJ2-1, with 9 positions matching TRBD1. Germline V gene lookup returns CDR1 MGHDK and CDR2 SYGVNS. Trimming at V came to 3 bases and at J to 0 bases, leaving 6 bases not matched to a gene. CDR3 length: 17 residues. CDR3 region: CASSDKKDRGSYNEQFF. The DNA for the CDR3 is TGTGCCAGCAGTGACAAAAAGGACAGGGGCTCCTACAATGAGCAGTTCTTC.

The CDR3 is CASIWTVNTEAFF. Here the CDR3 DNA reads TGTGCCAGCATCTGGACAGTGAACACTGAAGCTTTCTTT. The rearrangement links TRBV7-9 to TRBJ1-1; D perhaps matches TRBD1 (6 bases). V was shortened by 7 bases and J by 0 bases, with 9 bases between the two germline ends. The CDR3 extends over 13 amino acids. CDR1 is SEHNR, CDR2 FQNEAQ, per germline (reference sequence). Drawing the rest from reference TRBV7-9 and TRBJ1-1, the complete variable domain is DTGVSQNPRHKITKRGQNVTFRCDPISEHNRLYWYRQTLGQGPEFLTYFQNEAQLEKSRLLSDRFSAERPKGSFSTLEIQRTEQGDSAMYLCASIWTVNTEAFFGQGTRLTVV.

V and J are TRBV24-1 and TRBJ1-2; 7 nucleotides line up with TRBD1. The V segment lost 3 bases and the J segment 6 bases; nucleotides outside the gene matches: 3. The CDR3 spans 13 residues. Per the germline V gene, CDR1 is KGHDR and CDR2 is SFDVKD. CDR3 bases: TGTGCCACCAGTGATGGGACAGCGGATGGCTACACCTTC. It yields the protein CATSDGTADGYTF.

The chain is built from TRBV18 and TRBJ2-1; possibly TRBD2 for D (6 bases). V lost 6 bases to trimming and J lost 4 bases, with 10 bases between them. Germline assignment: CDR1 KGHSH and CDR2 LQKENI. CDR3 length: 13 amino acids. In DNA, the CDR3 is TGTGCCAGCTCTCGGGGACTTTACAATGAGCAGTTCTTC. It encodes CASSRGLYNEQFF.

This clone was counted once. The chain is built from TRBV3-1 (or the pseudogene TRBV3-2) and TRBJ1-6, with a tentative D call TRBD1 (6 bases). Germline lookup yields CDR1 LGHDT and CDR2 YNNKEL (reference sequence). V dropped 5 bases and J dropped 8 bases, with 10 bases sitting between them. The CDR3 has 13 residues. The CDR3 spells CASSGTLDSPLHF. The DNA of the CDR3 is TGTGCCAGCAGCGGGACATTAGATTCACCCCTCCACTTT.

This sequence joins TRBV25-1 and TRBJ1-1, with D possibly TRBD1 on 5 matching bases. Trimming stripped 4 bases from V and 2 bases from J, with 17 bases between. This CDR3 comprises 16 residues. The germline CDR1 and CDR2 sequences are MGHDK and SYGVNS. CDR3: CASSGILTAKNTEAFF. The CDR3 region has the DNA TGTGCCAGCAGTGGGATTTTGACAGCTAAAAACACTGAAGCTTTCTTT.